Sequencing of this TCR beta chain was carried out in a study of blood T cell repertoires in COVID-19. The age range of participants was about 18 to 95 years, with residence in about two dozen US areas. Clinical history as reported by participants underpinned cohort assignment. Recovered status applied to Cohort 3 donors who had two consecutive negative PCRs. It also applied to those with clearance or with symptom resolution. Only a few counts were recorded for this clone. Per the germline V gene, CDR1 is MNHEY and CDR2 is SVGAGI. The CDR3 consists of 14 residues. V lost 6 bases to trimming and J lost 8 bases, with 16 bases between them. Sequenced by immunoSEQ multiplex PCR; TCRdb stores in-frame clones only, minus some. The sample shows about 380,000 clones, roughly 90% of them seen only once.

This TCR was recovered from a woman younger than 45 who had recovered from COVID-19. Sample: PBMCs or T cells enriched from blood (not recorded which). The genes are TRBV6-5 and TRBJ1-4; D may be TRBD1 (6 bases). CDR3 amino acids: CASSPGQRYEKLFF. The CDR3 DNA reads TGTGCCAGCAGCCCAGGACAGAGATACGAAAAACTGTTTTTT.